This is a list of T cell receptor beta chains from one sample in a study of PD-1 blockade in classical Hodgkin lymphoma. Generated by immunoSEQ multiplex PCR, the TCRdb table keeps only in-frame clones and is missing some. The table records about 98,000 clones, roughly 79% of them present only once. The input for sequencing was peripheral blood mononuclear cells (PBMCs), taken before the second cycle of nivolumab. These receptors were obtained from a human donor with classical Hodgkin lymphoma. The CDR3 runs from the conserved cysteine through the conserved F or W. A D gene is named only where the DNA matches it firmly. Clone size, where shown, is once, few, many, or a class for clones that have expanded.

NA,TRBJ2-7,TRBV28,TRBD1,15,CASRYPGTGTYEQYF,TGTGCCAGCAGATACCCCGGGACAGGCACCTACGAGCAGTACTTC
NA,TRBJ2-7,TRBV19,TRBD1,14,CASRPRDRGYEQYF,TGTGCCAGTAGACCTCGGGACAGGGGGTACGAGCAGTACTTC
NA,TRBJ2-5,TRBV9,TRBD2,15,CASSKGTSGQETQYF,TGTGCCAGCAGCAAAGGGACTAGCGGACAAGAGACCCAGTACTTC
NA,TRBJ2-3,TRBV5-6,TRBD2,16,CASSPMVAAGPDTQYF,TGTGCCAGCAGTCCTATGGTGGCAGCGGGACCAGATACGCAGTATTTT
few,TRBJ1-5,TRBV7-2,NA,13,CASSQGESQPQHF,TGTGCCAGCAGCCAGGGTGAGAGTCAGCCCCAGCATTTT
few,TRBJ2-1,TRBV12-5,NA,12,CASGPDGYEQFF,TGTGCTAGTGGCCCCGATGGGTATGAGCAGTTCTTC
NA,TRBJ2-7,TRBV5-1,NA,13,CASSRDPTYEQYF,TGCGCCAGCAGCCGGGACCCAACCTACGAGCAGTACTTC
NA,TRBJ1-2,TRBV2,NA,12,CASSEGNYGYTF,TGTGCCAGCAGTGAGGGGAACTATGGCTACACCTTC
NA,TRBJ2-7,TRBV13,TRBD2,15,CASSLTVLAGVEQYF,TGTGCCAGCAGCTTAACCGTTCTAGCGGGAGTCGAGCAGTACTTC
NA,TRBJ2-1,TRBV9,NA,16,CASSVAHGFSYNEQFF,TGTGCCAGCAGCGTAGCTCATGGATTTTCCTACAATGAGCAGTTCTTC
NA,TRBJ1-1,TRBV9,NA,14,CASSVGQGNTEAFF,TGTGCCAGCAGCGTAGGCCAGGGGAACACTGAAGCTTTCTTT
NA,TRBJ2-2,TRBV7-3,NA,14,CASEGGSGTGELFF,TGTGCCAGCGAAGGAGGGAGTGGCACCGGGGAGCTGTTTTTT
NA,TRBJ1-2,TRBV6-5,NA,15,CASRHRDTGRGGYTF,TGTGCCAGCAGACATCGGGACACCGGACGGGGTGGCTACACCTTC
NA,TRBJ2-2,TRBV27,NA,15,CASSLSWGYTGELFF,TGTGCCAGCAGTTTATCGTGGGGATACACCGGGGAGCTGTTTTTT
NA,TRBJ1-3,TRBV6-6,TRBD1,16,CASSASGGSAGNTIYF,TGTGCCAGCAGTGCTTCAGGGGGAAGTGCTGGAAACACCATATATTTT
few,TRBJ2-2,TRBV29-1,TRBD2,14,CSVSAGEGTGELFF,TGCAGCGTTTCAGCGGGAGAGGGCACCGGGGAGCTGTTTTTT
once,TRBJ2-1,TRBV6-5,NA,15,CASGEVQGVYNEQFF,TGTGCCAGCGGGGAGGTTCAGGGGGTTTACAATGAGCAGTTCTTC
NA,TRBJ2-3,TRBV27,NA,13,CATGRERADTQYF,TGTGCCACCGGTCGCGAAAGGGCGGATACGCAGTATTTT
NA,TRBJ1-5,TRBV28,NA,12,CASSPPRGPQHF,TGTGCCAGCAGTCCGCCGCGAGGGCCCCAGCATTTT
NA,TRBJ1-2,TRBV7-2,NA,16,CASSLAGGLTVGGYTF,TGTGCCAGCAGCTTAGCGGGGGGGCTCACGGTGGGTGGCTACACCTTC
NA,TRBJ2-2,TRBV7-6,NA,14,CASSLGVDTGELFF,TGTGCCAGCAGCTTAGGGGTTGACACCGGGGAGCTGTTTTTT
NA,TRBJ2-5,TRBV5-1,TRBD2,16,CASSTTVGAGGETQYF,TGCGCCAGCAGCACCACGGTAGGAGCGGGGGGAGAGACCCAGTACTTC
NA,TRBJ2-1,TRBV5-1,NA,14,CASSPPSVYNEQFF,TGCGCCAGCAGCCCCCCTAGCGTTTACAATGAGCAGTTCTTC
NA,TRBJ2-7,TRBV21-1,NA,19,CASSPPGQGASGPAYEQYF,TGTGCCAGCAGCCCCCCCGGACAGGGGGCGAGCGGACCGGCCTACGAGCAGTACTTC
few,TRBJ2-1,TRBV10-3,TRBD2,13,CAIRKRDGDEQFF,TGTGCCATCAGGAAGCGGGATGGCGATGAGCAGTTCTTC
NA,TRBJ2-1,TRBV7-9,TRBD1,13,CASSSGQGNEQFF,TGTGCCAGCAGCTCCGGACAGGGAAATGAGCAGTTCTTC
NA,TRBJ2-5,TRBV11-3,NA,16,CASSQGGDRFQETQYF,TGTGCCAGCAGCCAGGGGGGGGACAGATTCCAAGAGACCCAGTACTTC
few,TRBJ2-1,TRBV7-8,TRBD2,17,CASSLGTSGALYNEQFF,TGTGCCAGCAGCTTAGGGACTAGCGGAGCCCTTTACAATGAGCAGTTCTTC
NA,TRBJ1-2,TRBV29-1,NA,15,CSVEDPPGEVYGYTF,TGCAGCGTTGAAGATCCGCCAGGGGAAGTCTATGGCTACACCTTC
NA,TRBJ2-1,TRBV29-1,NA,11,CSVAALGEQFF,TGCAGCGTTGCAGCGCTCGGTGAGCAGTTCTTC
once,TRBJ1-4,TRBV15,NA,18,CATSTLLGGRDPNEKLFF,TGTGCCACCAGCACCCTATTGGGGGGCCGGGACCCTAATGAAAAACTGTTTTTT
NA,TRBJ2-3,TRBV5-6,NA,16,CASSSLGQGPADTQYF,TGTGCCAGCAGCTCCCTTGGGCAGGGACCCGCAGATACGCAGTATTTT
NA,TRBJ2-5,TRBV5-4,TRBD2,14,CASSPGLAEETQYF,TGTGCCAGCAGCCCTGGACTAGCGGAAGAGACCCAGTACTTC